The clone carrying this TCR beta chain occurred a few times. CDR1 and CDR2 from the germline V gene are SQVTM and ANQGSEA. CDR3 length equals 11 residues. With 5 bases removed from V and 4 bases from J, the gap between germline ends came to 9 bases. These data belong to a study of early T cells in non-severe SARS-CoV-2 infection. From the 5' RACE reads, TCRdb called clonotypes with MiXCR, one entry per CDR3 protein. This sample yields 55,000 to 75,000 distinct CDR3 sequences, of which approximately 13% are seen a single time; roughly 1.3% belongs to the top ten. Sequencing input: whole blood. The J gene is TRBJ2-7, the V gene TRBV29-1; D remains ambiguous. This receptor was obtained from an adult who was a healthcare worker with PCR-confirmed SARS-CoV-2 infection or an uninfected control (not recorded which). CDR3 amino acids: CSVYVSYEQYF. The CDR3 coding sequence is TGCAGCGTTTATGTGAGTTACGAGCAGTACTTC.